The 4 T cell receptor beta chains listed next were all sequenced from one sample in a study of blood T cell repertoires in COVID-19. Here immunoSEQ multiplex PCR was the method, and the copy in TCRdb shows in-frame clones only, minus some. The table lists fewer than 150,000 clones, around 87% of them singletons. The sample taken for sequencing was peripheral blood. The receptor source for this set is a woman aged 55 to 70 with acute or convalescent COVID-19.

This clone was counted a single time. The chain couples TRBV6-5 to TRBJ1-4; the D gene is possibly TRBD1 (5 bases). The CDR3 length is 14 residues. With 8 bases removed from V and 2 bases from J, the gap between germline ends came to 12 bases. Germline CDR1 reads MNHEY; CDR2 reads SVGAGI. CDR3 DNA: TGTGCCAGCGGGGGGACGGCTACTAATGAAAAACTGTTTTTT. Its translation is CASGGTATNEKLFF.

The chain combines TRBV11-2 with TRBJ1-5, with D perhaps TRBD1 (5 bases). V was pared by 1 base and J by 9 bases, with 13 bases between. The germline CDR1 and CDR2 sequences are SGHAT and FQNNGV. This CDR3 comprises 14 residues. Here the CDR3 DNA reads TGTGCCAGCAGCTTAGGGGAAAACACAGGGCCCCAGCATTTT. Its translation: CASSLGENTGPQHF.

The chain has TRBV24-1 and TRBJ2-3; TRBD2 agrees at 8 bases. The V gene end was trimmed by 0 bases and the J gene end by 1 base; junction bases not matched to a gene: 11. The CDR3 sequence is 19 residues long. Germline CDR1 reads KGHDR; CDR2 reads SFDVKD. CDR3 loop: CATSDLTSGSLRGTDTQYF. CDR3 in DNA: TGTGCCACCAGTGATTTGACGAGCGGGAGTTTACGGGGCACAGATACGCAGTATTTT.

CDR3: CASNYQNRGELFF. The CDR3 DNA sequence: TGTGCCAGCAACTACCAGAATCGCGGGGAGCTGTTTTTT. The rearrangement links TRBV12-3 or TRBV12-4 to TRBJ2-2; no definite D call. Between the trimmed V and J ends, which lost 7 bases and 7 bases, there was a span of 13 bases. CDR3 length: 13 amino acids.